One and the same sample provided the 25 T cell receptor beta chains below, sequenced in a study of T cell responses to AZD1222 COVID-19 vaccine. Generated by immunoSEQ multiplex PCR, the TCRdb table keeps only in-frame clones and is missing some. The sample holds some 140,000 clones; approximately 89% are singletons and the top ten take around 2.7%. Sequencing used peripheral blood, obtained on day 0 of AZD1222 vaccination. Receptor source: an adult in good health.

The genes are TRBV27 and TRBJ1-5, with a tentative D call TRBD1 (5 bases). CDR3 length: 14 residues. V was clipped by 6 bases and J by 1 base, with 10 bases between them. Germline assignment: CDR1 MNHEY and CDR2 SMNVEV (reference sequence). CDR3: CASRVGQSNQPQHF. CDR3 nucleotides: TGTGCCAGCAGGGTCGGACAAAGCAATCAGCCCCAGCATTTT.

This chain joins TRBV7-3 and TRBJ2-7, with TRBD2 identical over 11 bases. The CDR3 is 15 residues long. Trimming removed 3 bases from V and 3 bases from J; junction bases left unmatched: 4. Germline assignment: CDR1 SGHTA and CDR2 FQGTGA. This chain's CDR3 is CASSFTSGGVYEQYF. The CDR3, as DNA: TGTGCCAGCAGCTTTACTAGCGGGGGCGTCTACGAGCAGTACTTC.

The chain links TRBV6-6 to TRBJ2-5; perhaps D is TRBD1 or TRBD2 (7 bases each). The V gene's germline CDR1 is MNHNY and CDR2 SVGAGI (reference sequence). The CDR3 consists of 13 residues. V dropped 7 bases and J dropped 5 bases, with 14 bases sitting between them. The CDR3 DNA reads TGTGCCAGCACCAGGGGGGGTTCGGAGACCCAGTACTTC. Its translation: CASTRGGSETQYF.

V is TRBV19 and J is TRBJ1-4; 8 nucleotides agree with TRBD1. From germline, CDR1 is LNHDA and CDR2 SQIVND (reference sequence). This CDR3 region has 16 residues. Trimming took 5 bases from V and 7 from J; bases not matched to a gene: 12. For the CDR3, the DNA is TGTGCCAGTAGTCAAAGAGGCCCGGGACAGGTTGAAAAACTGTTTTTT. Translated: CASSQRGPGQVEKLFF.

V gene TRBV6-5 combines with J gene TRBJ2-1, with D possibly TRBD2 on 6 matching bases. Germline V gives CDR1 MNHEY, CDR2 SVGAGI. The CDR3 runs to 14 residues. With 7 bases removed from V and 1 base from J, the gap between germline ends came to 11 bases. Here the CDR3 DNA reads TGTGCCAGCATAGCCGGGAGTTCCTACAATGAGCAGTTCTTC. This codes for CASIAGSSYNEQFF.

The chain has TRBV7-3 and TRBJ2-5; D ambiguous. The V end lost 2 bases, the J end lost 1 base, and 5 bases lay between the germline ends. This CDR3 is built from 13 residues. Germline V gene sequence: CDR1 SGHTA, CDR2 FQGTGA. In nucleotides, the CDR3 is TGTGCCAGCAGCTTATACGGCCAAGAGACCCAGTACTTC. This codes for CASSLYGQETQYF.

V gene TRBV28 combines with J gene TRBJ1-1; D is undetermined. The CDR3 is 9 amino acids. Trimming left V 9 bases short and J 8 bases short, with 7 bases between. The germline CDR1 and CDR2 sequences are MDHEN and SYDVKM. The CDR3 region has the DNA TGTGCCAGAGAGTCCGAAGCTTTCTTT. Translating gives CARESEAFF.

The chain is built from TRBV13 and TRBJ1-1; a weak D match, TRBD1 (5 bases). V was trimmed by 3 bases and J by 3 bases, leaving 11 bases between them. The CDR3 contains 14 residues. Germline CDR1 PRHDT, CDR2 FYEKMQ (reference sequence). The CDR3: CASSFRRADTEAFF. In DNA, the CDR3 is TGTGCCAGCAGCTTCCGCAGGGCCGACACTGAAGCTTTCTTT.

The chain links TRBV4-3 to TRBJ1-2, with 11 nucleotides matching TRBD1. The CDR3 length is 14 residues. Germline loops: CDR1 LGHNA, CDR2 YSLEER. Germline trimming cut 4 bases from V and 8 bases from J; bases unmatched to any gene: 6. CDR3 residues: CASSRDRGFGGYTF. The CDR3 DNA reads TGCGCCAGCAGCCGGGACAGGGGGTTTGGAGGCTACACCTTC.

The rearrangement joins TRBV3-1 (or the pseudogene TRBV3-2) to TRBJ2-7; no firm D call. The CDR3 consists of 11 residues. Trimming took off 4 bases at V and 4 bases at J, with 5 bases between the two ends. From germline, CDR1 is LGHDT and CDR2 YNNKEL (reference sequence). This CDR3 is CASSLGYEQYF. In DNA form, the CDR3 reads TGTGCCAGCAGCCTAGGGTACGAGCAGTACTTC.

The chain employs TRBV13 and TRBJ1-2, with D uncertain. This CDR3 is built from 12 residues. Germline values: CDR1 PRHDT, CDR2 FYEKMQ (reference sequence). Deletions cut 0 bases from V and 8 bases from J, with 7 bases between. The CDR3: CASSLGGGGYTF. Here the CDR3 DNA reads TGTGCCAGCAGCTTAGGGGGTGGAGGCTACACCTTC.

The chain carries TRBV18 and TRBJ1-2; 11 bases are shared with TRBD1. V was clipped by 2 bases and J by 3 bases; unmatched bases: 2. The CDR3 runs 15 residues. Germline CDR1 and CDR2: KGHSH and LQKENI. CDR3 in DNA: TGTGCCAGCTCACCAACGGGACAGGGGGACTATGGCTACACCTTC. It translates to CASSPTGQGDYGYTF.

This sequence joins TRBV7-9 and TRBJ2-4, with unresolved D. The CDR3 spans 15 residues. V was clipped by 4 bases and J by 1 base, with 11 bases between them. Germline CDR1 and CDR2: SEHNR and FQNEAQ (reference sequence). The CDR3 nucleotides are TGTGCCAGCAGCTCTATTAATGGGGCCAAAAACATTCAGTACTTC. Protein sequence: CASSSINGAKNIQYF.

The chain recombines TRBV11-3 with TRBJ1-2; D not resolved. The CDR3 is 14 amino acids. Per germline, CDR1 SGHNT and CDR2 YENEEA. Trimming stripped 4 bases from V and 1 base from J, with 10 bases between. The CDR3 sequence: CASSSRGFNYGYTF. The CDR3 DNA reads as TGTGCCAGCAGCTCCCGTGGGTTTAACTATGGCTACACCTTC. The whole variable domain, remainder taken from reference TRBV11-3 and TRBJ1-2, is EAGVVQSPRYKIIEKKQPVAFWCNPISGHNTLYWYLQNLGQGPELLIRYENEEAVDDSQLPKDRFSAERLKGVDSTLKIQPAELGDSAVYLCASSSRGFNYGYTFGSGTRLTVV.

The V call is TRBV28, the J call TRBJ1-4, with 7 bases identical to TRBD1. V was clipped by 8 bases and J by 7 bases; unmatched bases: 7. The CDR3 loop spans 13 amino acids. In germline, CDR1 is MDHEN, CDR2 SYDVKM. The DNA of the CDR3 is TGTGCCAGCGACGACAGGGCCGGTGAAAAACTGTTTTTT. Its translation is CASDDRAGEKLFF.

The V gene is TRBV7-9, the J gene TRBJ2-1; D ambiguous. The V end lost 3 bases, the J end lost 0 bases, and 12 bases lay between the germline ends. The germline V gene encodes CDR1 SEHNR and CDR2 FQNEAQ (reference sequence). The CDR3 spans 16 residues. In nucleotides, the CDR3 is TGTGCCAGCAGCTTTGAGAAGAGGACCTCCTACAATGAGCAGTTCTTC. Its protein product is CASSFEKRTSYNEQFF.

V and J are TRBV3-1 (or the pseudogene TRBV3-2) and TRBJ2-5; maybe TRBD2 (5 bases). Germline values: CDR1 LGHDT, CDR2 YNNKEL (reference sequence). V gave up 6 bases and J gave up 2 bases, with 10 bases separating them. This CDR3 is built from 13 residues. CDR3 region: CASSPRGQETQYF. The CDR3 DNA is TGTGCCAGCAGTCCACGGGGACAAGAGACCCAGTACTTC.

The V gene is TRBV18, the J gene TRBJ2-1; D gene uncertain. Germline lookup yields CDR1 KGHSH and CDR2 LQKENI. Between the trimmed V and J ends, which lost 4 bases and 7 bases, there was a span of 8 bases. This CDR3 has 12 amino acids. The CDR3 here is CASSLRMNEQFF. CDR3 nucleotide sequence: TGTGCCAGCTCACTAAGAATGAATGAGCAGTTCTTC.

This chain links TRBV28 with TRBJ1-4; D call uncertain. The CDR3 runs 14 residues. The V end lost 3 bases, the J end lost 0 bases, and 5 bases lay between the germline ends. Germline V gene data show CDR1 as MDHEN and CDR2 as SYDVKM. CDR3 DNA sequence: TGTGCCAGCAGTTTGCTTGCAACTAATGAAAAACTGTTTTTT. This gives the protein CASSLLATNEKLFF. Filled out from reference TRBV28 and TRBJ1-4, the complete variable domain reads DVKVTQSSRYLVKRTGEKVFLECVQDMDHENMFWYRQDPGLGLRLIYFSYDVKMKEKGDIPEGYSVSREKKERFSLILESASTNQTSMYLCASSLLATNEKLFFGSGTQLSVL.

A few counts support this clone. The gene calls are TRBV6-6 and TRBJ1-1; possible D gene TRBD1, 6 bases. Germline-derived CDR1 and CDR2 are MNHNY and SVGAGI (reference sequence). The CDR3 contains 12 residues. Trimming left V 7 bases short and J 5 bases short, with 11 bases between. Here the CDR3 reads CASKIGQTEAFF. The CDR3 DNA reads TGTGCCAGCAAGATCGGACAGACTGAAGCTTTCTTT.

The chain recombines TRBV12-3 or TRBV12-4 with TRBJ1-1; no firm D call. The CDR3 is 13 residues long. Trimming took off 6 bases at V and 4 bases at J, with 12 bases between the two ends. The CDR3 coding sequence is TGTGCCAGCAGAAGCAGAGAGGCCACTGAAGCTTTCTTT. Its protein is CASRSREATEAFF.

The chain links TRBV28 to TRBJ1-2; TRBD1 matches at 7 bases. Germline values: CDR1 MDHEN, CDR2 SYDVKM. J was trimmed by 5 bases and V by 3 bases; bases with no gene match: 6. The CDR3 is 14 amino acids. Written as DNA, the CDR3 is TGTGCCAGCAGTTTCACAGGGGCGGGATATGGCTACACCTTC. Its translation is CASSFTGAGYGYTF.

V gene TRBV2 combines with J gene TRBJ1-6; D is undetermined. Trimming took off 4 bases at V and 11 bases at J, with 9 bases between the two ends. The CDR3 length is 12 residues. The germline V gene has CDR1 SNHLY and CDR2 FYNNEI. CDR3 sequence (DNA): TGTGCCAGCAGTGTGTGGGCGGCACCCCTCCACTTT. This sequence encodes CASSVWAAPLHF.

The gene calls are TRBV18 and TRBJ1-6, with 7 bases matching TRBD1. With V trimmed by 3 bases and J by 10 bases, 3 bases remained unmatched. The germline V gene encodes CDR1 KGHSH and CDR2 LQKENI. The CDR3 is made up of 13 amino acids. The CDR3 DNA reads as TGTGCCAGCTCACCCGGGGACAGCTCACCCCTCCACTTT. It encodes CASSPGDSSPLHF. Filled out from reference TRBV18 and TRBJ1-6, the complete variable domain reads NAGVMQNPRHLVRRRGQEARLRCSPMKGHSHVYWYRQLPEEGLKFMVYLQKENIIDESGMPKERFSAEFPKEGPSILRIQQVVRGDSAAYFCASSPGDSSPLHFGNGTRLTVT.

This chain links TRBV7-9 with TRBJ1-2; tentatively, D is TRBD1 (5 bases). The V gene lost 8 bases and the J gene lost 0 bases, with 13 bases spanning the gap. Germline V gene sequence: CDR1 SEHNR, CDR2 FQNEAQ (reference sequence). The CDR3 is 14 amino acids. This CDR3 is CASLPLGANYGYTF. Here the CDR3 DNA reads TGTGCCAGCCTGCCCCTGGGGGCTAACTATGGCTACACCTTC.